This T cell receptor beta chain was sequenced for a study of response to subunit inactivated influenza vaccine (dated by TCRdb to 2016 to 2019). With respect to the entire study: Deep quantitative T cell receptor repertoire profiling was used in the study to track responses to a trivalent subunit inactivated influenza vaccine.

Summary of the overall study and its limitations: It was suggested by the authors that each seasonal influenza vaccination may recruit only a limited number of new T cells.

The trim is 5 bases for V and 1 base for J, with a gap of 14 bases between the germline ends. CDR1 and CDR2, per the germline V gene, are SGHVS and FNYEAQ. There are 15 amino acids in the CDR3, from cysteine to phenylalanine inclusive. Of the read, only the CDR3 DNA is kept; its 45 bases are in frame from base 1. Library preparation employed RT-PCR. The sample was run on an Illumina HiSeq 2500. The public reads were run again by TCRdb, first through fastp at Q25 and then through MiXCR, and only productive beta chains were kept. Rows are combined by CDR3 protein, so each entry shows the most common genes and DNA. In this sample the table shows about 190,000 distinct CDR3 sequences, approximately 15% of which occur a single time. The ten largest clones represent 26% of the sample. As to this clonotype: The antigen this receptor binds is unknown. Base qualities are not at hand, and no much larger clone is one base apart.

The chain joins TRBV7-6 to TRBJ1-1; the D region possibly corresponds to TRBD1 (6 bases align). Here the sequenced sample was CD8+ T cells sorted from PBMCs, taken 5 days after vaccination. This receptor was obtained from a man aged 45 to 65 who received an inactivated influenza vaccine. Donor details come from another sample of the same person, matched by shared clones. The nucleotides read TGTGCCAGCAGCGAACACCCAGGGGCGAACACTGAAGCTTTCTTT. It encodes CASSEHPGANTEAFF.